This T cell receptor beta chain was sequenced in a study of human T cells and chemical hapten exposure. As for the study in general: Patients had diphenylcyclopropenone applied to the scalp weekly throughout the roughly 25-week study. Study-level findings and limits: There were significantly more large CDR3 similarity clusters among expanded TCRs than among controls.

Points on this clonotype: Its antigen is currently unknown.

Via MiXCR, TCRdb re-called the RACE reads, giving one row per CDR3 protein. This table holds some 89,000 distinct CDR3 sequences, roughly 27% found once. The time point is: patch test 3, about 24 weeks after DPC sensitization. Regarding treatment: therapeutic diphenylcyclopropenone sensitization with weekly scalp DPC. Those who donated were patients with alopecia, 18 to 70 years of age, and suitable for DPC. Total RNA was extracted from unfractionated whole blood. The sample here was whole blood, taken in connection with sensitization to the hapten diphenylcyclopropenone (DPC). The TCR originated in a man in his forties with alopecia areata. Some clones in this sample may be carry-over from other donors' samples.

Here the CDR3 reads CASSKQGHHGYTF. In DNA, the CDR3 is TGTGCCAGCAGTAAACAGGGGCATCATGGCTACACCTTC. The chain is built from TRBV12-3 or TRBV12-4 and TRBJ1-2; 7 bases align to TRBD1. V trimming: 5 bases; J trimming: 6 bases; junction bases outside the gene matches: 6. The CDR3 consists of 13 residues.